These 4 T cell receptor beta chains were all obtained from the same sample, sequenced in a study of T cells in Graves' hyperthyroidism and ophthalmopathy. RNA transcripts gave rise to amplified TCR beta CDR3 regions. HTBI primers were employed in a first-round RT-PCR of the TCR CDR3. TCRdb reanalysed the multiplex PCR reads using MiXCR and keeps one entry per CDR3 protein. The sample has approximately 590,000 distinct CDR3 sequences, roughly 14% seen once; the top ten hold approximately 7%. The specimen sequenced was blood. The receptor source for this set is a woman aged 25 to 39 with Graves' hyperthyroidism.

This clonotype showed up just a few times. The chain employs TRBV9 and TRBJ2-7; 7 nucleotides line up with TRBD2. This CDR3 spans 15 amino acids. Germline CDR1 reads SGDLS; CDR2 reads YYNGEE. The V segment lost 0 bases and the J segment 0 bases; nucleotides outside the gene matches: 3. DNA of the CDR3: TGTGCCAGCAGCGTAGGGTCGGGGGGCTCCTACGAGCAGTACTTC. This translates into CASSVGSGGSYEQYF. Supplemented by reference TRBV9 and TRBJ2-7, the full variable domain reads DSGVTQTPKHLITATGQRVTLRCSPRSGDLSVYWYQQSLDQGLQFLIQYYNGEERAKGNILERFSAQQFPDLHSELNLSSLELGDSALYFCASSVGSGGSYEQYFGPGTRLTVT.

This clonotype has just a few counts. The chain recombines TRBV12-3 or TRBV12-4 with TRBJ2-1, with 12 bases lining up with TRBD2. The CDR3 is made up of 19 amino acids. The J segment lost 0 bases and the V segment lost 1 base, leaving 7 bases of the junction unmatched. In DNA, the CDR3 is TGTGCCAGCAGTTTAGATGGGACTAGCGGGCTCGGCTCCTACAATGAGCAGTTCTTC. This translates into CASSLDGTSGLGSYNEQFF.

This clonotype was seen repeatedly, ten times or more. V gene TRBV7-9 combines with J gene TRBJ2-1; the D gene is possibly TRBD1 (5 bases). The ends were cut back, 4 bases at V and 6 bases at J, with 19 bases in the middle. The germline gives CDR1 SEHNR, CDR2 FQNEAQ (reference sequence). CDR3 size: 16 residues. In DNA, the CDR3 is TGTGCCAGCAGCTCATCCCTAGGGGTTCTGGGCAATGAGCAGTTCTTC. Translation gives CASSSSLGVLGNEQFF.

This clonotype was seen at least ten times. V is TRBV12-3 or TRBV12-4 and J is TRBJ2-1; a possible D gene is TRBD1 (6 bases). V was trimmed by 8 bases and J by 0 bases, leaving 14 bases between them. CDR3 size: 15 residues. CDR3 loop: CASHPTGFSYNEQFF. The CDR3 region has the DNA TGTGCCAGCCACCCGACAGGATTCTCCTACAATGAGCAGTTCTTC.